The present T cell receptor beta chain was sequenced within a study of T-cell memory formation after mild COVID-19. Study-wide results and limits: CD4+ clones that contracted lay mainly in CM and EM; CD8+ ones lay in EMRA.

Remarks on this clonotype: No antigen is known for it.

Between the trimmed V and J ends, which lost 0 bases and 0 bases, there was a span of 10 bases. Germline CDR1 SGHRS, CDR2 YFSETQ. The length of the CDR3 is 15 residues. TCRdb used MiXCR to reprocess the 5' RACE reads, holding one entry per CDR3 protein. The sample contains about 140,000 distinct CDR3 sequences, about 14% of which appear only once. The sequenced sample was PBMCs or a T cell subset sorted from them (not recorded which). The rearrangement uses TRBV5-1 and TRBJ2-7; D is unresolved. The clonotype was recovered from an adult woman who had mild COVID-19 (a few samples of this study predate the infection). Cell type and time point are not known. CDR3 sequence (DNA): TGCGCCAGCAGCTTGGAGAGGCGGCTCTCCTACGAGCAGTACTTC. It specifies CASSLERRLSYEQYF. The whole variable domain, remainder taken from reference TRBV5-1 and TRBJ2-7, is KAGVTQTPRYLIKTRGQQVTLSCSPISGHRSVSWYQQTPGQGLQFLFEYFSETQRNKGNFPGRFSGRQFSNSRSEMNVSTLELGDSALYLCASSLERRLSYEQYFGPGTRLTVT.